This T cell receptor beta chain was profiled in a study of T cells in Graves' hyperthyroidism and ophthalmopathy. Newly diagnosed hyperthyroidism patients aged 18 to 65 years had disease lasting under 2 months. Clinical symptoms, serum thyroxine, TRAb, thyroid ultrasound and orbital computed tomography established diagnosis. TCR beta CDR3 regions were amplified from RNA. When the TCR CDR3 underwent first-round RT-PCR, the HTBI primer set was used. TCRdb independently ran MiXCR on the multiplex PCR reads; one entry per CDR3 protein. The sample lists hundreds of thousands of distinct CDR3 sequences; just under 15% were seen once. Comment on this clonotype: Its antigen remains unknown. One junction end does not reproduce the germline sequence, and a read error may be involved.

Study-wide results and limits: Also found in blood were most expanded thyroid clonotypes above 0.001. A model of 13 V-J pairs discriminated ophthalmopathy from stable hyperthyroidism.

The CDR3 has 13 amino acids. Per germline, CDR1 MNHEY and CDR2 SMNVEV (reference sequence). This chain joins TRBV27 and TRBJ2-7; D remains unclear. The sequence derives from a woman aged 25 to 39 with Graves' hyperthyroidism. The sequencing input was blood. CDR3 in DNA: TGTGCCAGCAGGTATAGGAGCTCCTACGGGCAGTACTTC. It translates to CASRYRSSYGQYF.